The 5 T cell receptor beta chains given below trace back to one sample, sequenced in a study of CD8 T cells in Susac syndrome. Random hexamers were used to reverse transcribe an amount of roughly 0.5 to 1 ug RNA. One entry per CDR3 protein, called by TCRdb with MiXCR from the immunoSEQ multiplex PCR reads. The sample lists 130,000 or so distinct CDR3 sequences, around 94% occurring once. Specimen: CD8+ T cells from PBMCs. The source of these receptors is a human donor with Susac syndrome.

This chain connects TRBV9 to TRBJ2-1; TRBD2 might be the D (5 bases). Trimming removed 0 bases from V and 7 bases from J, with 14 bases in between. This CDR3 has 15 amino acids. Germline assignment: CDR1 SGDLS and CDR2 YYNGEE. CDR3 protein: CASSVGTGIWNEQFF. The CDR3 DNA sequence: TGTGCCAGCAGCGTAGGAACGGGGATTTGGAATGAGCAGTTCTTC.

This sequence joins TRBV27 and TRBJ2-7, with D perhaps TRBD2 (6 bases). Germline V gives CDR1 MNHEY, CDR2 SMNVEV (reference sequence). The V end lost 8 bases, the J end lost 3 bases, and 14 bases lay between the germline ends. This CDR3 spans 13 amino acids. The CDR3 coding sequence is TGTGCCAGCCAGTTGGGGGGTGGCTACGAGCAGTACTTC. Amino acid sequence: CASQLGGGYEQYF.

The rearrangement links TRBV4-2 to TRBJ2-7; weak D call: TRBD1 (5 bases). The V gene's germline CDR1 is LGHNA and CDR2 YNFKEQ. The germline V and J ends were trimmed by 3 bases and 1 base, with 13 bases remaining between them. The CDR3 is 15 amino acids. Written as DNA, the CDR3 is TGTGCCAGCAGCCAGGAAGACAGCAGTTCCTACGAGCAGTACTTC. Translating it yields CASSQEDSSSYEQYF.

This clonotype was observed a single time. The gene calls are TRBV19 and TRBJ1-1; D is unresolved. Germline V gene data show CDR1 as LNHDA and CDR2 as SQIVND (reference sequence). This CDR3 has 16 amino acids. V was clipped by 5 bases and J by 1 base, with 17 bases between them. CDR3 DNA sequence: TGTGCCAGTAGTCTGACACCTTATCCGACGAACACTGAAGCTTTCTTT. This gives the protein CASSLTPYPTNTEAFF.

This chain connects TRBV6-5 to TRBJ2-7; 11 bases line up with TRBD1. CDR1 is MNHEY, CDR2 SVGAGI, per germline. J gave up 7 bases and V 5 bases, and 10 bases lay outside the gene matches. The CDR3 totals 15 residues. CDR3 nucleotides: TGTGCCAGCAGTGTTCGGACAGGGGGCGTTTATGAGCAGTACTTC. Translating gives CASSVRTGGVYEQYF.